What follows are 27 T cell receptor beta chains derived from one specimen sequenced in a study of T cell responses to AZD1222 COVID-19 vaccine. Generated by immunoSEQ multiplex PCR, the TCRdb table keeps only in-frame clones and is missing some. The sample yields about 100,000 clones, around 90% seen once. The material was peripheral blood, obtained on day 0 of AZD1222 vaccination. The origin of the receptors is an adult in good health.

This CDR3 is CASSTGVGSNQPQHF. The CDR3 coding sequence is TGTGCCAGCAGTACAGGGGTCGGGAGCAATCAGCCCCAGCATTTT. The V call is TRBV6-2 or TRBV6-3, the J call TRBJ1-5; the match to TRBD1 covers 7 bases. Trimming removed 5 bases from V and 1 base from J; junction bases left unmatched: 5. Per germline, CDR1 MNHEY and CDR2 SVGEGT. The CDR3 extends over 15 amino acids.

This chain links TRBV7-2 with TRBJ1-3; D may be TRBD1 (5 bases). Trimming pared 6 bases from V and 3 bases from J, leaving 15 bases between. The CDR3 spans 15 residues. Germline assignment: CDR1 SGHTA and CDR2 FQGNSA. The CDR3 nucleotides are TGTGCCAGCAGTTCTACTGGGGGGATTGGAAACACCATATATTTT. It codes for CASSSTGGIGNTIYF.

The rearrangement uses TRBV12-5 and TRBJ2-4; D call uncertain. The CDR3 spans 15 residues. Germline-derived CDR1 and CDR2 are LGHNT and FRNRAP. Between the trimmed V and J ends, which lost 9 bases and 0 bases, there was a span of 15 bases. The CDR3 spells CASATEQLAKNIQYF. In DNA, the CDR3 is TGTGCTAGCGCAACAGAGCAATTAGCCAAAAACATTCAGTACTTC.

The chain links TRBV5-8 to TRBJ2-5; D gene unclear. Germline CDR1 SGHTS, CDR2 YDEGEE. Trimming took 1 base from V and 5 from J, leaving 12 bases between them. The CDR3 covers 14 residues. The CDR3 DNA is TGTGCCAGCAGCTTGTCCCACGCCCGGGAGACCCAGTACTTC. As protein: CASSLSHARETQYF.

The chain is built from TRBV10-3 and TRBJ2-7; the match to TRBD1 covers 9 bases. Per germline, CDR1 ENHRY and CDR2 SYGVKD. This CDR3 spans 15 amino acids. V trimming: 10 bases; J trimming: 3 bases; junction bases outside the gene matches: 13. This CDR3 reads CASVPTPGQGYEQYF. The CDR3 DNA reads as TGTGCCAGCGTCCCTACTCCGGGACAGGGCTACGAGCAGTACTTC.

This chain uses TRBV5-1 with TRBJ2-3; TRBD2 matches 8 bases. Germline-derived CDR1 and CDR2 are SGHRS and YFSETQ. This CDR3 spans 17 amino acids. Germline trimming cut 3 bases from V and 2 bases from J; bases unmatched to any gene: 11. The chain's CDR3 is CASSSRWERETTDTQYF. The CDR3, as DNA: TGCGCCAGCAGCTCCCGGTGGGAGCGGGAGACCACAGATACGCAGTATTTT.

The chain combines TRBV12-5 with TRBJ2-3; D is perhaps TRBD1 or TRBD2 (5 bases each). The ends were cut back, 3 bases at V and 5 bases at J, with 21 bases in the middle. The CDR3 sequence is 17 residues long. The germline V gene has CDR1 LGHNT and CDR2 FRNRAP. CDR3 in amino acids: CASGFSIGADGGDTQYF. Here the CDR3 DNA reads TGTGCTAGTGGTTTCAGCATAGGGGCGGATGGAGGAGATACGCAGTATTTT. Together with reference TRBV12-5 and TRBJ2-3, the CDR3 gives the full variable domain: DARVTQTPRHKVTEMGQEVTMRCQPILGHNTVFWYRQTMMQGLELLAYFRNRAPLDDSGMPKDRFSAEMPDATLATLKIQPSEPRDSAVYFCASGFSIGADGGDTQYFGPGTRLTVL.

V usage is TRBV7-2 and J usage is TRBJ1-6; possibly TRBD1 for D (6 bases). Trimming took 1 base from V and 7 from J, leaving 17 bases between them. Germline V gene sequence: CDR1 SGHTA, CDR2 FQGNSA. The CDR3 spans 17 residues. CDR3 DNA sequence: TGTGCCAGCAGCTTAGGTTATCGCGGACAGAGAAATTCACCCCTCCACTTT. It yields the protein CASSLGYRGQRNSPLHF.

The chain uses TRBV5-6 and TRBJ1-1; 7 bases map to TRBD1. The CDR3 runs to 17 residues. V lost 4 bases to trimming and J lost 1 base; unmatched junction nucleotides: 13. Germline V CDR1 and CDR2: SGHDT, YYEEEE. The CDR3: CASSLTIRQGKNTEAFF. Here the CDR3 DNA reads TGTGCCAGCAGCCTGACTATCAGACAGGGAAAGAACACTGAAGCTTTCTTT.

This clone was seen only once. This chain uses TRBV7-8 with TRBJ2-1; D is uncertain. The V end was cut by 0 bases, the J end by 5 bases, with 20 bases between. The CDR3 length is 18 residues. CDR1 and CDR2 (germline): SGHVS, FQNEAQ. CDR3: CASSLAAALPKGNNEQFF. In DNA, the CDR3 is TGTGCCAGCAGCTTAGCGGCTGCACTCCCAAAGGGCAACAATGAGCAGTTCTTC.

The chain links TRBV29-1 to TRBJ2-3; D remains unclear. Germline CDR1 SQVTM, CDR2 ANQGSEA. The CDR3 length is 12 residues. Trimming took off 5 bases at V and 4 bases at J, with 10 bases between the two ends. This CDR3 reads CSVTVAADTQYF. The CDR3 DNA follows: TGCAGCGTTACGGTAGCAGCAGATACGCAGTATTTT.

The rearrangement joins TRBV7-9 to TRBJ1-4; D not resolved. Germline values: CDR1 SEHNR, CDR2 FQNEAQ (reference sequence). This CDR3 spans 17 amino acids. Trimming stripped 3 bases from V and 2 bases from J, with 16 bases between. The CDR3 region is CASSFIGSGITNEKLFF. CDR3 coding DNA: TGTGCCAGCAGCTTTATAGGTAGTGGCATCACTAATGAAAAACTGTTTTTT.

The J gene is TRBJ1-1, the V gene TRBV6-5, with a possible D match to TRBD1 (6 bases). The CDR3 loop spans 14 amino acids. Trimming took 8 bases from V and 2 from J, leaving 15 bases between them. The germline V gene encodes CDR1 MNHEY and CDR2 SVGAGI. CDR3 loop: CASAQGWANTEAFF. The CDR3 nucleotides read TGTGCCAGCGCTCAGGGGTGGGCAAACACTGAAGCTTTCTTT.

The rearrangement uses TRBV2 and TRBJ1-1; D may be TRBD1 (5 bases). The CDR3 sequence is 15 residues long. In germline, CDR1 is SNHLY, CDR2 FYNNEI. V lost 2 bases and J 0 bases, leaving 10 bases between the germline ends. In DNA form, the CDR3 reads TGTGCCAGCAGTGAACAGGGCCAAATGAACACTGAAGCTTTCTTT. It yields the protein CASSEQGQMNTEAFF.

This chain connects TRBV15 to TRBJ1-5; no reliable D call. Trimming stripped 5 bases from V and 0 bases from J, with 11 bases between. The CDR3 has 15 residues. From germline, CDR1 is LNHNV and CDR2 YYDKDF (reference sequence). The CDR3 spells CATSFLAGSNQPQHF. The CDR3 nucleotides are TGTGCCACCAGCTTTCTGGCAGGTAGCAATCAGCCCCAGCATTTT.

The chain recombines TRBV5-1 with TRBJ2-2; 7 nucleotides line up with TRBD2. The CDR3 runs 17 residues. V was clipped by 3 bases and J by 0 bases; unmatched bases: 8. Germline assignment: CDR1 SGHRS and CDR2 YFSETQ. This CDR3 is CASSWGSSGTNTGELFF. The CDR3 DNA sequence: TGCGCCAGCAGCTGGGGGTCTAGCGGAACGAACACCGGGGAGCTGTTTTTT.

The CDR3 region is CASSFRRSGRGSWEQFF. CDR3 nucleotides: TGTGCCAGCAGCTTTCGCCGAAGCGGGAGGGGGTCTTGGGAGCAGTTCTTC. This chain links TRBV7-9 with TRBJ2-1; 10 bases map to TRBD2. Germline V gene data show CDR1 as SEHNR and CDR2 as FQNEAQ (reference sequence). V lost 3 bases, J lost 10 bases, and 15 bases stayed unmatched. The CDR3 is 17 residues long.

V is TRBV20-1 and J is TRBJ2-5, with D tentatively TRBD1 (6 bases). Trimming removed 8 bases at V and 10 bases at J, with 14 bases between. This CDR3 has 10 amino acids. CDR1 and CDR2 (germline): DFQATT, SNEGSKA (reference sequence). The CDR3 reads CSPDRDNQYF. The CDR3 nucleotides are TGCAGTCCAGACCGGGACAACCAGTACTTC.

The CDR3: CASSEANNSPLHF. DNA for the CDR3: TGTGCCAGTTCAGAGGCGAATAATTCACCCCTCCACTTT. The chain employs TRBV9 and TRBJ1-6, with D uncertain. This CDR3 comprises 13 residues. V lost 8 bases and J 5 bases, leaving 11 bases between the germline ends. Germline assignment: CDR1 SGDLS and CDR2 YYNGEE.

This chain connects TRBV10-3 to TRBJ1-1, with 9 bases lining up with TRBD1. The CDR3 consists of 15 residues. J gave up 0 bases and V 6 bases, and 5 bases lay outside the gene matches. Germline V gene data show CDR1 as ENHRY and CDR2 as SYGVKD. The CDR3 DNA reads TGTGCCATCAGGCCCGGACAGGGGTTGAACACTGAAGCTTTCTTT. Protein sequence: CAIRPGQGLNTEAFF.

The sample holds a few counts of this clone. V and J are TRBV19 and TRBJ2-7, with 10 bases aligning to TRBD1. The V gene's germline CDR1 is LNHDA and CDR2 SQIVND (reference sequence). V shed 5 bases and J 9 bases; nucleotides not matched to a gene: 10. The CDR3 is made up of 14 amino acids. The CDR3 sequence is CASSFSGTGVGQYF. The DNA of the CDR3 is TGTGCCAGTAGTTTCTCCGGGACAGGGGTAGGGCAGTACTTC. Variable domain in full (rest from reference TRBV19 and TRBJ2-7): DGGITQSPKYLFRKEGQNVTLSCEQNLNHDAMYWYRQDPGQGLRLIYYSQIVNDFQKGDIAEGYSVSREKKESFPLTVTSAQKNPTAFYLCASSFSGTGVGQYFGPGTRLTVT.

J is TRBJ1-1 and V is TRBV24-1, with a possible D match to TRBD1 (5 bases). Between the trimmed V and J ends, which lost 1 base and 8 bases, there was a span of 7 bases. This CDR3 has 12 residues. Germline V CDR1 and CDR2: KGHDR, SFDVKD. The CDR3 DNA reads TGTGCCACCAGTGATTTCGGGACCGAAGCTTTCTTT. Amino acid sequence: CATSDFGTEAFF.

As DNA, the CDR3 is TGTGCCAGCAGCTCGAAACGACAGGGAAGCACAGATACGCAGTATTTT. This encodes CASSSKRQGSTDTQYF. The chain joins TRBV7-9 to TRBJ2-3, with 7 bases lining up with TRBD1. The germline V gene encodes CDR1 SEHNR and CDR2 FQNEAQ (reference sequence). The V gene end was trimmed by 4 bases and the J gene end by 0 bases; junction bases not matched to a gene: 7. The CDR3 runs to 16 residues.

V and J are TRBV5-5 and TRBJ1-1; tentatively, D is TRBD1 (5 bases). Per germline, CDR1 SGHKS and CDR2 YYEKEE (reference sequence). The CDR3 extends over 15 amino acids. V lost 3 bases, J lost 1 base, and 13 bases lay in between. CDR3 coding DNA: TGTGCCAGCAGCTCCCTAGGGACCCCGAACACTGAAGCTTTCTTT. Translated, it gives CASSSLGTPNTEAFF.

The V and J genes are TRBV6-2 or TRBV6-3 and TRBJ2-1; 8 positions match TRBD2. The CDR3 totals 17 residues. In germline, CDR1 is MNHEY, CDR2 SVGEGT. The V and J ends lost 4 bases and 4 bases, in that order; junction bases with no gene match: 12. The chain's CDR3 is CASSSNTRAGGYNEQFF. The CDR3 nucleotides read TGTGCCAGCAGTTCCAATACCCGCGCGGGAGGATACAATGAGCAGTTCTTC.

This chain's CDR3 is CASSLDRMSTYGYTF. For the CDR3, the DNA is TGTGCCAGCAGTCTGGACAGGATGTCAACCTATGGCTACACCTTC. The chain has TRBV6-2 or TRBV6-3 and TRBJ1-2; 7 positions agree with TRBD1. Per germline, CDR1 MNHEY and CDR2 SVGEGT. The CDR3 is 15 residues long. V was clipped by 5 bases and J by 4 bases; unmatched bases: 10.

In DNA form, the CDR3 reads TGTGCCAGCAGCTTAGCGGGGGGGGGTAAACGACGACAGCCCCAGCATTTT. This codes for CASSLAGGGKRRQPQHF. The chain is built from TRBV7-8 and TRBJ1-5; a weak D match, TRBD1 (5 bases). The V gene lost 0 bases and the J gene lost 7 bases, with 19 bases spanning the gap. The CDR3 totals 17 residues. The germline gives CDR1 SGHVS, CDR2 FQNEAQ.